Ten or more counts support the clone carrying this TCR beta chain. The sample comes from a study of blood T cells in healthy people across ages. Across the study: Capturing about one barcoded beta molecule per two T cells was achieved by template switching.

The CDR3 runs to 13 residues. Germline-derived CDR1 and CDR2 are LGHNA and YSLEER. Trimming cost V 9 bases and J 4 bases, with 15 bases left between them. The second PCR ran 7 to 11 cycles with a sample-barcoded 5' primer and J-beta primers. Each CDR3 protein is one row after TCRdb ran MiXCR on the 5' RACE reads. The sample carries around 520,000 distinct CDR3 sequences, roughly a quarter recorded once. This same sample was also taken into another study, of T cells of mothers and their children.

This TCR was sampled from a boy aged 2 to 9 in good health. Material: blood. The V and J genes are TRBV4-3 and TRBJ2-5; the D gene is possibly TRBD1 (8 bases). The DNA of the CDR3 is TGCGCCAGTTACAGGGGGGGTAGAGAGACCCAGTACTTC. This sequence encodes CASYRGGRETQYF.